The sequence of this T cell receptor beta chain was determined in a study of blood T cell repertoires in COVID-19. The germline V gene encodes CDR1 LGHDT and CDR2 YNNKEL (reference sequence). CDR3 length: 15 residues. After removal of 4 bases from V and 0 bases from J, the junction contained 1 base not matched to a gene. In the authors' workflow: Scientists estimated how many nucleated cells there were by amplifying reference gene primers. Profiled with immunoSEQ multiplex PCR; TCRdb holds only in-frame clones, not every one. Clonal size and the V and J genes are those of that table, whereas D and trimming came from the DNA. In the table there are 110,000 to 150,000 clones, about nine tenths of which are singletons.

The TCR originated in a man aged 50-59 years with active or convalescent COVID-19. Material for sequencing was peripheral blood. J is TRBJ2-2 and V is TRBV3-1 (or the pseudogene TRBV3-2), with TRBD1 identical over 8 bases. The CDR3 DNA reads TGTGCCAGCAGCCCAGGGGGCACGAACACCGGGGAGCTGTTTTTT. Protein product: CASSPGGTNTGELFF.